This TCR beta chain was sequenced in a study of post-analysis software for immune sequencing data. Study background: Several disease courses (relapsing-remitting, secondary progressive and progressive-relapsing) of multiple sclerosis were included. Regarding the study as a whole: Controls showed significantly higher normalized Chao1 diversity than did multiple sclerosis patients. When patients were compared with controls, about five TRBV segments were more frequent, TRBV5-6, TRBV5-1 and TRBV20-1 among them.

Every TCR beta cDNA library bore unique molecular identifiers. Input amounts of about 0.85 to 10 million T cells were used. These gave around 500,000 cDNA molecules, so each molecule approximated one T cell. TCRdb re-analysed the PCR reads in MiXCR, keeping a single row per CDR3 protein. The data contain about 400,000 distinct CDR3 sequences, less than 35% of them seen just once; the ten biggest clones take up around 15%. The CDR3 is made up of 15 amino acids. Trimming pared 0 bases from V and 4 bases from J, leaving 13 bases between. Germline values: CDR1 SGHRS, CDR2 YFSETQ. This clonotype was observed a few times. Antigen specificity is unknown.

The receptor's source is a girl aged 5-17 years with multiple sclerosis. The sequenced sample consisted of blood. The chain couples TRBV5-1 to TRBJ2-5, with D maybe TRBD1 (6 bases). The CDR3 loop is CASSLEARGTETQYF. The CDR3, as DNA: TGCGCCAGCAGCTTGGAAGCCAGGGGAACAGAGACCCAGTACTTC.